This TCR beta chain was identified during a study of T cell responses to AZD1222 COVID-19 vaccine (dated by TCRdb to the early 2020s). The study in broad terms: AZD1222 recipients with second doses at about 4 weeks or about 12 weeks were pooled, because spike-specific TCR depth and breadth did not differ between schedules. A total of approximately 240 trial participants underwent TCR sequencing, of whom about 210 received two doses of AZD1222 and 26 received two doses of the MenACWY control vaccine. Trial participants were enrolled by age into 18-55, 56-69 and 70-plus year subgroups, with roughly 150, 30 and 60 TCR-sequenced participants respectively. Paper-wide results and their limitations: The vaccine-associated CD4 TCRs covered the entire spike protein, and the dominant responses fell in regions 160-218 and 743-854. Epitopes outside the regions mutated in the B.1.351 and B.1.1.7 variants were reportedly recognized by nearly half of the unique spike-specific TCRs. Participants were mostly white British and included more females than males, and it was suggested by the authors that clonal diversity may have been underestimated. After two AZD1222 doses, both the breadth and the depth of spike-specific TCRs were significantly higher than at day 0 and than in MenACWY recipients. In the small 56-69-year group, the increase in depth fell short of significance, most likely because of low power. Conclusions about previously exposed vaccinees were limited because only six AZD1222 recipients were SARS-CoV-2 seropositive at baseline. No day 14 peak-response samples were available, so repertoires were characterized only after the peak T cell response.

The CDR3 regions of human TCRbeta chains were subjected to immunosequencing. The published analysis was carried out like this. Repertoire TCRs were matched against a reference library of SARS-CoV-2-specific TCRs generated with the MIRA antigen-specificity platform. Breadth was defined as the fraction of unique TCRs that were SARS-CoV-2-associated. Depth was defined as the fraction of total T cells that were SARS-CoV-2-associated. Using the MIRA data, each spike-specific TCR was mapped to the spike region that the TCR reacts to and placed in a CD4 or CD8 class. Log10-transformed breadth and depth values were compared by one-way ANOVA with Sidak's multiple comparisons tests. Not all clones reach the TCRdb copy of this immuneACCESS table, which keeps in-frame sequences only. Checked studies attribute under half of the gap to unresolved V genes and leave the rest unexplained. That table gives V, J and clone size, and the DNA gave D and trimming. Within this sample are approximately 84,000 clones, with around 86% of them counted one time only. In total, the top ten clones hold 2.4% of the sample.

V lost 3 bases and J lost 5 bases; the stretch between them is 11 bases long. Reading the germline V gene (reference sequence) gives CDR1 LNHDA and CDR2 SQIVND. The CDR3 spans 14 residues, from the cysteine through the phenylalanine. The read is trimmed to its CDR3 DNA, 42 bases read in frame from base 1. This clone was found once. It has no known antigen specificity. Per-base qualities were not stored, and no clone one base away is much larger. The time point label, read with the paper, signifies: baseline before first vaccination. Samples from vaccinated people were obtained from the UK trials COV001 and COV002, which included a single-blind randomized controlled phase 2/3 trial of AZD1222 (ChAdOx1 nCoV-19) in healthy adults. For TCRbeta chain sequencing, PBMC samples were collected from trial participants at day 0 and at day 28 after the second dose.

The chain is assembled from TRBV19 and TRBJ2-1, with the D gene not confidently named. The sample consisted of peripheral blood, taken on day 0 of AZD1222 vaccination. This clonotype was sampled from an adult in good health. CDR3 reads: CASSIGPPHNEQFF. The DNA sequence is as follows: TGTGCCAGTAGTATTGGTCCTCCGCACAATGAGCAGTTCTTC.